What follows are 25 T cell receptor beta chains derived from one specimen sequenced in a study of regulatory T cells in long-lasting Graves disease. Described time point: newly diagnosed GD, antithyroid drugs for less than 3 months. There was RNA extracted from PBMCs, and the TCR library was made from it. To make TCR beta libraries, researchers used iRepertoire HTBI primers and Arm-PCR of CDR3 regions. TCRdb reprocessed the multiplex PCR reads with MiXCR, giving one entry per CDR3 protein. The profile shows around 470,000 distinct CDR3 sequences, around 15% of them singletons. The sample was also reused in another study, on T cells in Graves' hyperthyroidism and ophthalmopathy.

The sample in question was peripheral blood mononuclear cells (PBMCs), obtained at new diagnosis, from a patient treated with antithyroid drugs. The receptors shown here come from a woman aged 45 to 65 with Graves disease.

As for this clonotype: This may be a read error, as it is one base from a much larger clone. The chain carries TRBV20-1 and TRBJ2-7; TRBD2 agrees at 8 bases. Looked up from germline, CDR1 is DFQATT and CDR2 is SNEGSKA (reference sequence). J was trimmed by 0 bases and V by 5 bases; bases with no gene match: 6. The length of the CDR3 is 14 residues. The CDR3 bases are TGCAGTGCTGGGACTAGGGGGACCTCCTACGAGCAGTACTTC. It translates to CSAGTRGTSYEQYF.

The gene calls are TRBV7-2 and TRBJ2-2, with a possible D match to TRBD2 (6 bases). The CDR3 is made up of 15 amino acids. V lost 5 bases to trimming and J lost 3 bases, with 13 bases between them. Germline assignment: CDR1 SGHTA and CDR2 FQGNSA. The DNA of the CDR3 is TGTGCCAGCAGCCGCCGGGACTTCTACACCGGGGAGCTGTTTTTT. Protein sequence: CASSRRDFYTGELFF.

This chain connects TRBV10-3 to TRBJ2-7, with no clear D. CDR3 length: 11 residues. V was shortened by 6 bases and J by 0 bases, with 3 bases between the two germline ends. Germline V gene data show CDR1 as ENHRY and CDR2 as SYGVKD. DNA of the CDR3: TGTGCCATCAGGAGCTCCTACGAGCAGTACTTC. It yields the protein CAIRSSYEQYF.

With regard to this clonotype: A read error may be the cause here, since a much bigger clone is one base away. V is TRBV3-1 and J is TRBJ2-7, with 7 bases lining up with TRBD2. The ends lost 1 base at V and 7 bases at J; junction bases unmatched: 10. The germline V gene has CDR1 LGHDT and CDR2 YNNKEL (reference sequence). This CDR3 contains 15 residues. The CDR3 region has the DNA TGTGCCAGCAGCCAAGGCGGGAGCTCCTACAATGAGCAGTACTTC. Amino acids: CASSQGGSSYNEQYF.

This clonotype has a handful of counts. V is TRBV10-1 and J is TRBJ2-1, with 9 bases lining up with TRBD2. Germline loops: CDR1 WNHNN, CDR2 SYGVQD (reference sequence). The length of the CDR3 is 14 residues. V shed 6 bases and J 8 bases; nucleotides not matched to a gene: 8. The CDR3 nucleotides are TGCGCCAGCAGCCCGGGACTAGCAATGGATGAGCAGTTCTTC. It yields the protein CASSPGLAMDEQFF.

The chain uses TRBV9 and TRBJ2-3; D gene unclear. CDR1 and CDR2 (germline): SGDLS, YYNGEE. CDR3 size: 14 residues. V lost 0 bases, J lost 4 bases, and 9 bases lay in between. The CDR3 region has the DNA TGTGCCAGCAGCGTAGTCCCTTTGTCAGATACGCAGTATTTT. Its protein is CASSVVPLSDTQYF.

This clonotype was seen a few times. The chain links TRBV7-9 to TRBJ2-1, with a possible D match to TRBD1 (6 bases). The germline V gene has CDR1 SEHNR and CDR2 FQNEAQ (reference sequence). The CDR3 totals 13 residues. Trimming stripped 3 bases from V and 8 bases from J, with 11 bases between. The CDR3 DNA follows: TGTGCCAGCAGCTTCGAGGGGGTCTATGAGCAGTTCTTC. This sequence encodes CASSFEGVYEQFF.

A few counts support this clonotype. This sequence joins TRBV7-2 and TRBJ2-1, with D possibly being TRBD2 (5 bases). The ends were cut back, 4 bases at V and 0 bases at J, with 10 bases in the middle. The CDR3 has 15 amino acids. Germline CDR1 is SGHTA and CDR2 is FQGNSA. Here the CDR3 reads CASSSFTSSYNEQFF. CDR3 DNA: TGTGCCAGCAGCTCGTTCACTAGCTCCTACAATGAGCAGTTCTTC.

This clonotype was seen repeatedly, ten times or more. The chain recombines TRBV28 with TRBJ2-5; 10 nucleotides match TRBD2. Germline V gene lookup returns CDR1 MDHEN and CDR2 SYDVKM. This CDR3 spans 17 amino acids. Unmatched junction bases numbered 12, after V lost 3 bases and J lost 5 bases. The CDR3 spells CASSLSKASGSMETQYF. Here the CDR3 DNA reads TGTGCCAGCAGTTTGAGTAAGGCTAGCGGGAGCATGGAGACCCAGTACTTC.

This clonotype has a count of ten or more. CDR3 coding DNA: TGTGCCAGCAGTCGGGGGACACGTATGAACGAGCAGTTCTTC. Its translation: CASSRGTRMNEQFF. The V and J genes are TRBV6-1 and TRBJ2-1; D is perhaps TRBD1 or TRBD2 (6 bases each). Trimming removed 5 bases at V and 10 bases at J, with 18 bases between. Germline values: CDR1 MNHNS, CDR2 SASEGT. This CDR3 is built from 14 residues.

The sample holds a few counts of this clonotype. This chain joins TRBV18 and TRBJ2-7; tentatively, D is TRBD2 (6 bases). V was pared by 5 bases and J by 0 bases, with 20 bases between. CDR3 length: 17 amino acids. Germline V gives CDR1 KGHSH, CDR2 LQKENI. Here the CDR3 reads CASSDAPGLKVSYEQYF. In DNA, the CDR3 is TGTGCCAGCTCAGATGCTCCGGGACTCAAGGTCTCCTACGAGCAGTACTTC.

Only a few counts were recorded for this clonotype. The chain combines TRBV6-5 with TRBJ2-2; D gene ambiguous. The V gene's germline CDR1 is MNHEY and CDR2 SVGAGI. This CDR3 has 15 amino acids. The V gene lost 0 bases and the J gene lost 7 bases, with 12 bases spanning the gap. The CDR3 here is CASSYSIGGIGELFF. CDR3 sequence (DNA): TGTGCCAGCAGTTACTCGATTGGTGGGATCGGGGAGCTGTTTTTT.

The sample holds many counts of this clonotype. The chain uses TRBV28 and TRBJ1-2; tentatively, D is TRBD1 (6 bases). Trimming cost V 8 bases and J 3 bases, with 16 bases left between them. The germline CDR1 and CDR2 sequences are MDHEN and SYDVKM. CDR3 length: 14 residues. The CDR3 nucleotides are TGTGCCAGCCGGACAGAGAGGGGATACTATGGCTACACCTTC. Its translation: CASRTERGYYGYTF.

This clonotype was seen many times. The gene calls are TRBV12-3 or TRBV12-4 and TRBJ2-5; D perhaps matches TRBD2 (5 bases). This CDR3 spans 15 amino acids. V was shortened by 3 bases and J by 1 base, with 12 bases between the two germline ends. The CDR3 DNA follows: TGTGCCAGCAGTTTTCGGAGGCCATCCCAAGAGACCCAGTACTTC. Its protein is CASSFRRPSQETQYF.

As to this clonotype: This is likely an artifact of a read error, given a far larger clone one base away. No conserved phenylalanine or tryptophan is present at the end of the CDR3, so a read error is the likely explanation. This chain joins TRBV13 and TRBJ2-3; 7 bases are shared with TRBD2. The CDR3 is 15 residues long. Germline-derived CDR1 and CDR2 are PRHDT and FYEKMQ (reference sequence). V lost 6 bases to trimming and J lost 0 bases; unmatched junction nucleotides: 6. CDR3 protein: CASSEASGSTDTQYL. Written as DNA, the CDR3 is TGTGCCAGCAGTGAGGCTAGCGGTAGCACAGATACGCAGTATCTT.

This clonotype was seen many times. The chain uses TRBV12-3 or TRBV12-4 and TRBJ2-5; 10 bases match TRBD1. The length of the CDR3 is 20 residues. J gave up 0 bases and V 0 bases, and 13 bases lay outside the gene matches. The CDR3 nucleotides are TGTGCCAGCAGTTTAGCGCTAAGACAGGGGGCGCAGAAGTACCAAGAGACCCAGTACTTC. Translation gives CASSLALRQGAQKYQETQYF.

This clonotype showed up just a few times. The rearrangement joins TRBV7-9 to TRBJ2-6, with D possibly being TRBD2 (6 bases). The CDR3 length is 18 residues. Germline loops: CDR1 SEHNR, CDR2 FQNEAQ (reference sequence). Between the trimmed V and J ends, which lost 1 base and 0 bases, there was a span of 13 bases. CDR3 residues: CASSLESGHSSGANVLTF. The CDR3 DNA reads TGTGCCAGCAGCTTAGAGAGCGGGCATAGCTCTGGGGCCAACGTCCTGACTTTC.

The chain employs TRBV9 and TRBJ2-7; TRBD1 agrees at 8 bases. CDR1 SGDLS and CDR2 YYNGEE come from the germline V gene. The CDR3 length is 15 residues. V lost 4 bases, J lost 5 bases, and 11 bases stayed unmatched. The DNA for the CDR3 is TGTGCCAGCAGCCCCCAAACAGGGGGAATAGACGAGCAGTACTTC. Translation gives CASSPQTGGIDEQYF.

This chain connects TRBV4-1 to TRBJ1-5; tentative D call: TRBD1 (6 bases). Deletions cut 1 base from V and 3 bases from J, with 19 bases between. The CDR3 extends over 18 amino acids. Per the germline V gene, CDR1 is MGHRA and CDR2 is YSYEKL. The DNA of the CDR3 is TGCGCCAGCAGCCAAGCCCTACTTACCGGGGACATCAATCAGCCCCAGCATTTT. Its protein is CASSQALLTGDINQPQHF.

This clonotype was found many times. J is TRBJ1-2 and V is TRBV28; a weak D match, TRBD1 (5 bases). This CDR3 comprises 13 residues. Germline V gives CDR1 MDHEN, CDR2 SYDVKM. Trimming left V 6 bases short and J 3 bases short, with 11 bases between. The CDR3 region is CASRQEIYYGYTF. Here the CDR3 DNA reads TGTGCCAGCAGACAGGAGATATACTATGGCTACACCTTC.

V gene TRBV28 combines with J gene TRBJ2-7; a weak D match, TRBD2 (6 bases). The length of the CDR3 is 14 residues. The V gene's germline CDR1 is MDHEN and CDR2 SYDVKM. Trimming took off 1 base at V and 3 bases at J, with 10 bases between the two ends. The CDR3 DNA follows: TGTGCCAGCAGTTTATACGGGGGTAACTACGAGCAGTACTTC. This translates into CASSLYGGNYEQYF.

The J gene is TRBJ2-2, the V gene TRBV11-2, with D perhaps TRBD1 (6 bases). The CDR3 is made up of 19 amino acids. The V gene lost 3 bases and the J gene lost 6 bases, with 26 bases spanning the gap. The V gene's germline CDR1 is SGHAT and CDR2 FQNNGV. CDR3 sequence: CASSFRFQSGTQEPGELFF. CDR3 coding DNA: TGTGCCAGCAGCTTTCGGTTCCAGTCCGGGACACAAGAACCCGGGGAGCTGTTTTTT.

This clonotype has ten or more counts. V usage is TRBV12-3 or TRBV12-4 and J usage is TRBJ1-1; D remains ambiguous. Trimming shortened V by 6 bases and J by 2 bases, and 10 bases separated the two germline ends. CDR3 size: 13 residues. CDR3 loop: CASSEQRNTEAFF. DNA for the CDR3: TGTGCCAGCAGCGAACAGAGAAACACTGAAGCTTTCTTT.

This clonotype was counted at least ten times. The chain is built from TRBV20-1 and TRBJ2-3; 12 bases are shared with TRBD2. CDR1 is DFQATT and CDR2 is SNEGSKA in the germline V gene (reference sequence). The CDR3 runs 14 residues. The ends lost 6 bases at V and 4 bases at J; junction bases unmatched: 5. The DNA for the CDR3 is TGCAGTGCCGACCTAGCGGGAGGGTCAGATACGCAGTATTTT. It yields the protein CSADLAGGSDTQYF.

Regarding this clonotype: The conserved closing phenylalanine or tryptophan is absent in this CDR3, likely reflecting a read error. The J gene is TRBJ2-1, the V gene TRBV3-1, with D uncertain. The CDR3 runs 16 residues. The V end was cut by 7 bases, the J end by 1 base, with 17 bases between. The germline gives CDR1 LGHDT, CDR2 YNNKEL (reference sequence). The CDR3 coding sequence is TGTGCCAGCACCCCGGATGGGGAATCGTCCTACAATGAGCAGTTCCTC. It encodes CASTPDGESSYNEQFL.